Following are 22 T cell receptor beta chains from one sample sequenced in a study of cytomegalovirus exposure and HLA in healthy donors. Primers for the PCR totalled 60 Vbeta and 13 Jbeta. Sequencing used immunoSEQ multiplex PCR; TCRdb keeps in-frame clones, though not all of them. The repertoire consists of about 130,000 clones, with about two thirds occurring once and the leading ten covering less than 3.5%. The sample was PBMCs. These TCRs come from a human donor in good health.

The chain joins TRBV19 to TRBJ2-1; 10 bases agree with TRBD1. Germline V gene lookup returns CDR1 LNHDA and CDR2 SQIVND (reference sequence). J lost 10 bases, V lost 5 bases, and 17 bases had no gene match. The length of the CDR3 is 17 residues. The CDR3 coding sequence is TGTGCCAGTAGTTTCCCACGGGGGGACAGGGGAACGGAGGAGCAGTTCTTC. Its protein product is CASSFPRGDRGTEEQFF.

The V gene is TRBV4-3, the J gene TRBJ1-1; unclear D gene. The CDR3 has 15 residues. Trimming took off 3 bases at V and 0 bases at J, with 11 bases between the two ends. The germline CDR1 and CDR2 sequences are LGHNA and YSLEER. CDR3: CASSQSPSLNTEAFF. The CDR3 DNA sequence: TGCGCCAGCAGCCAGTCCCCCAGTCTGAACACTGAAGCTTTCTTT.

The genes are TRBV19 and TRBJ2-5, with D maybe TRBD2 (6 bases). The DNA end favors TRBJ2-7, so the J call may be wrong. Germline-derived CDR1 and CDR2 are LNHDA and SQIVND (reference sequence). This CDR3 has 10 residues. The CDR3 is CAAGGNEQYF. The DNA for the CDR3 is TGTGCGGCTGGGGGGAACGAGCAGTACTTC.

In DNA form, the CDR3 reads TGTGCCAGCAGTTTACCGACAGGGGTAGGGGAGACCCAGTACTTC. Translation: CASSLPTGVGETQYF. The rearrangement links TRBV28 to TRBJ2-5, with 8 bases identical to TRBD1. With 2 bases clipped from V and 5 bases from J, the junction kept 7 bases outside the gene matches. The CDR3 is 15 residues long. Germline V gives CDR1 MDHEN, CDR2 SYDVKM.

V usage is TRBV5-6 and J usage is TRBJ2-7; D not certain. Trimming cost V 2 bases and J 1 base, with 22 bases left between them. CDR1 is SGHDT and CDR2 is YYEEEE in the germline V gene. This CDR3 has 18 residues. The CDR3, as DNA: TGTGCCAGCAGCTTAACCCCTGTAGTCTCTGAGGTTTCCTACGAGCAGTACTTC. Protein: CASSLTPVVSEVSYEQYF.

The chain carries TRBV27 and TRBJ2-2; D is perhaps TRBD1 (5 bases). CDR3 length equals 16 residues. Germline CDR1 and CDR2: MNHEY and SMNVEV (reference sequence). V was clipped by 1 base and J by 4 bases, with 13 bases between them. The CDR3, as DNA: TGTGCCAGCAGTTTATTCGAGATTAGGGGCACCGGGGAGCTGTTTTTT. Translated: CASSLFEIRGTGELFF.

This chain links TRBV6-1 with TRBJ1-3; tentative D call: TRBD1 (6 bases). The CDR3 is made up of 14 amino acids. The germline V gene has CDR1 MNHNS and CDR2 SASEGT. V lost 6 bases, J lost 1 base, and 10 bases lay in between. CDR3 in amino acids: CASRPRGSGNTIYF. The DNA of the CDR3 is TGTGCCAGCAGACCCAGGGGTTCTGGAAACACCATATATTTT.

The chain joins TRBV19 to TRBJ2-5; 10 nucleotides match TRBD1. The V and J ends lost 4 bases and 5 bases, in that order; junction bases with no gene match: 7. Germline loops: CDR1 LNHDA, CDR2 SQIVND (reference sequence). The CDR3 has 15 residues. The CDR3 loop reads CASSTRGQGRETQYF. In DNA form, the CDR3 reads TGTGCCAGTAGTACCAGGGGACAGGGGAGGGAGACCCAGTACTTC.

The chain is built from TRBV6-1 and TRBJ2-4; possible D gene TRBD2, 5 bases. V was shortened by 0 bases and J by 0 bases, with 21 bases between the two germline ends. The germline V gene has CDR1 MNHNS and CDR2 SASEGT. The length of the CDR3 is 20 residues. CDR3 residues: CASSEAQTAGSGIAKNIQYF. The CDR3 DNA follows: TGTGCCAGCAGTGAAGCGCAAACGGCGGGCTCCGGGATAGCCAAAAACATTCAGTACTTC.

Only a few counts were recorded for this clone. J is TRBJ2-5 and V is TRBV5-6, with TRBD2 identical over 11 bases. The V segment lost 2 bases and the J segment 4 bases; nucleotides outside the gene matches: 10. This CDR3 is 17 amino acids long. Germline V lookup: CDR1 SGHDT, CDR2 YYEEEE. As DNA, the CDR3 is TGTGCCAGCAGCTTTCTGGTAGCGGGGGGGCTCCGAGAGACCCAGTACTTC. Its translation: CASSFLVAGGLRETQYF.

The chain joins TRBV30 to TRBJ1-3; 8 bases fit TRBD1. CDR1 is GTSNPN, CDR2 SVGIG, per germline (reference sequence). Trimming cost V 3 bases and J 6 bases; bases outside gene matches: 22. CDR3 length equals 19 residues. The CDR3 coding sequence is TGTGCCTGGAGATCTAACCAACCCTCCGGGACAGGCCCCTTAAACACCATATATTTT. Its protein is CAWRSNQPSGTGPLNTIYF.

Only one count was recorded for this clone. The CDR3 nucleotides read TGTGCCAGCAGCCAAGAGTGGGAGCGGACGCAGTATTTT. It yields the protein CASSQEWERTQYF. V and J are TRBV4-2 and TRBJ2-3; D possibly corresponds to TRBD2 (5 bases). The germline V gene encodes CDR1 LGHNA and CDR2 YNFKEQ. The CDR3 is made up of 13 amino acids. V gave up 0 bases and J gave up 9 bases, with 10 bases separating them.

The CDR3 DNA reads as TGTGCCAGCATAGCACAGGGTGGTTACGAGCAGTACTTC. As protein: CASIAQGGYEQYF. The chain uses TRBV28 and TRBJ2-7; D possibly corresponds to TRBD1 (6 bases). Germline assignment: CDR1 MDHEN and CDR2 SYDVKM. The CDR3 extends over 13 amino acids. V was cut by 7 bases and J by 4 bases, with 14 bases left in between.

This clone showed up just a few times. The chain joins TRBV27 to TRBJ2-7; the D gene is possibly TRBD1 (5 bases). The CDR3 has 12 amino acids. From germline, CDR1 is MNHEY and CDR2 SMNVEV (reference sequence). The V gene lost 9 bases and the J gene lost 1 base, with 10 bases spanning the gap. The chain's CDR3 is CASHGASYEQYF. CDR3 coding DNA: TGTGCCAGTCATGGGGCTTCCTACGAGCAGTACTTC.

This chain joins TRBV27 and TRBJ1-2, with 10 nucleotides matching TRBD1. Trimming at V came to 4 bases and at J to 0 bases, leaving 8 bases not matched to a gene. The CDR3 loop spans 17 amino acids. Germline CDR1 MNHEY, CDR2 SMNVEV (reference sequence). The CDR3 bases are TGTGCCAGCAGTTCTGGACAGGGGGTTGGACCTAACTATGGCTACACCTTC. Translated, it gives CASSSGQGVGPNYGYTF.

The chain recombines TRBV5-6 with TRBJ2-1, with D tentatively TRBD2 (5 bases). This CDR3 region has 12 residues. CDR1 and CDR2 (germline): SGHDT, YYEEEE. Trimming shortened V by 3 bases and J by 10 bases, and 11 bases separated the two germline ends. CDR3 coding DNA: TGTGCCAGCAGCTCTTCGAGCGGAGAGCAGTTCTTC. It is translated as CASSSSSGEQFF.

The V and J genes are TRBV6-4 and TRBJ2-3; the match to TRBD2 covers 7 bases. CDR1 and CDR2 from the germline V gene are MRHNA and SNTAGT. With 3 bases clipped from V and 3 bases from J, the junction kept 6 bases outside the gene matches. The CDR3 loop spans 15 amino acids. The CDR3 sequence is CASSESSGPTDTQYF. The DNA of the CDR3 is TGTGCCAGCAGTGAGTCTAGCGGACCTACAGATACGCAGTATTTT.

V is TRBV13 and J is TRBJ1-3, with 9 bases that match TRBD1. Looked up from germline, CDR1 is PRHDT and CDR2 is FYEKMQ (reference sequence). With V trimmed by 0 bases and J by 4 bases, 1 base remained unmatched. The CDR3 totals 15 residues. CDR3: CASSLGGQGGNTIYF. The CDR3, as DNA: TGTGCCAGCAGCTTAGGTGGACAGGGGGGAAACACCATATATTTT.

The gene calls are TRBV7-2 and TRBJ1-2; tentatively, D is TRBD1 (6 bases). The germline V gene has CDR1 SGHTA and CDR2 FQGNSA. Trimming took 0 bases from V and 4 from J, leaving 12 bases between them. This CDR3 spans 15 amino acids. The CDR3 nucleotides read TGTGCCAGCAGCTTAGCACAGGGCGCTGGCTATGGCTACACCTTC. Translation: CASSLAQGAGYGYTF.

This clone showed up just a few times. V and J are TRBV7-2 and TRBJ2-5; 9 bases map to TRBD1. Gene TRBJ2-7 matches the end of the DNA better, so the J call may be wrong. The CDR3 runs 17 residues. Germline CDR1 reads SGHTA; CDR2 reads FQGNSA. The chain's CDR3 is CASSQPPTGTGYYEQYF. Here the CDR3 DNA reads TGTGCCAGCAGCCAACCCCCGACCGGGACAGGGTACTACGAGCAGTACTTC.

Concerning this clone itself: The germline gene is not matched at one end of the junction; a read error may be the cause. The chain is built from TRBV4-2 and TRBJ2-3; the D is unclear. Germline loops: CDR1 LGHNA, CDR2 YNFKEQ. The CDR3 length is 12 residues. CDR3 coding DNA: TGTGCCAGCGGCCAATACACAGATACGCAGTATTTT. It translates to CASGQYTDTQYF.

This clone was recorded only once. This chain joins TRBV5-4 and TRBJ2-7, with D unresolved. V dropped 0 bases and J dropped 2 bases, with 6 bases sitting between them. Per the germline V gene, CDR1 is SGHNT and CDR2 is YYREEE (reference sequence). The CDR3 spans 13 residues. The CDR3 coding sequence is TGTGCCAGCAGCTTGGATCTAGCCTACGAGCAGTACTTC. It encodes CASSLDLAYEQYF.